This T cell receptor (beta chain) was recovered during a study of T cells after yellow fever vaccination. The CDR3 runs 13 residues. The trim removed 0 bases at V and 10 bases at J, leaving 2 bases unmatched. The germline V gene has CDR1 SGHRS and CDR2 YFSETQ. This clonotype was picked up many times. For TCR, cDNA came from 5'RACE template switching, which added a universal primer site and UMIs. TCRdb passed the 5' RACE reads through MiXCR, listing each CDR3 protein once. Of about 220,000 distinct CDR3 sequences detected, 3% to 4% appear once; the ten largest clones hold 3.2%. V usage is TRBV5-1 and J usage is TRBJ1-1, with TRBD1 matching 11 bases. The sample was CD4+ T cells sorted from PBMCs, taken 10 days after the yellow fever booster vaccination. This receptor was obtained from a man younger than 35 who received the YFV17D yellow fever vaccine. CDR3 sequence (DNA): TGCGCCAGCAGCTTGGGGGACAGGGGGTCAGCTTTCTTT. This gives the protein CASSLGDRGSAFF.